This TCR beta chain was profiled in a study of shared clonotypes between healthy human individuals. Findings and caveats of the study: Compared with memory subsets, naive subsets generally had larger estimated richness.

Turning to this clone: Its specificity is not known. The sample has other DNA sequences that encode this CDR3 too.

Naive CD8 cells lacked CD45RO, underwent positive selection for CCR7 and left out terminally differentiated effector memory CD45RA+ cells. Healthy adults negative for HIV, lacking recent acute infections or vaccinations, served as donors. The method was immunoSEQ multiplex PCR; TCRdb's version includes in-frame clones alone and lacks a portion of them. This table holds hundreds of thousands of clones, roughly 95% found once. Sequencing was performed on naive CD8+ T cells sorted from blood. The source of this sequence is a woman in her thirties in good health.

The CDR3 reads CASSSSSYEQYF. CDR3 nucleotides: TGTGCCAGCAGCTCTAGCTCCTACGAGCAGTACTTC. The rearrangement links TRBV5-4 to TRBJ2-7, with D uncertain. The CDR3 length is 12 residues. CDR1 SGHNT and CDR2 YYREEE come from the germline V gene (reference sequence). Trimming took off 3 bases at V and 0 bases at J, with 4 bases between the two ends.